This paragraph covers one T cell receptor beta chain sequence. Its antigen remains unknown. Germline values: CDR1 SEHNR, CDR2 FQNEAQ (reference sequence). The CDR3 runs to 13 residues. V shed 4 bases and J shed 3 bases, with 9 bases lying between them. The sample comes from a study of shared clonotypes between healthy human individuals. Study background: CD4 naive and memory got three plates each, CD8 naive two, CD8 memory one.

An even split of each subset's genomic DNA across several immunoSEQ plates was performed. Clones were read by immunoSEQ multiplex PCR, and TCRdb kept only the in-frame ones, dropping some. This sample carries roughly 2.1 million clones, 90% to 95% of them seen once, and the ten largest clones take under 2%. Naive CD8 cells lacked CD45RO and underwent positive selection for CCR7, leaving out terminally differentiated effector memory CD45RA+ cells. Study outcomes and limitations: Shared clonotypes across all four donors exceeded non-shared ones in generation probability. Across subsets, estimated richness was generally greater for naive than for memory populations.

V is TRBV7-9 and J is TRBJ1-2; D is undetermined. The clonotype originates from a man between 18 and 35 years old in good health. Some clones in this sample may be carry-over from other donors' samples. The sequencing sample was made of naive CD8+ T cells from PBMCs. CDR3 loop: CASSYGPDYGYTF. CDR3 DNA: TGTGCCAGCAGCTACGGGCCGGACTATGGCTACACCTTC.